Presented here are 20 T cell receptor beta chains from one specimen sequenced in a study of blood T cell repertoires in COVID-19. Profiling relied on immunoSEQ multiplex PCR, and the TCRdb table lists in-frame clones only, not all of them. Altogether about 170,000 clones are present, around 83% being singletons, with the ten largest covering 7%. The sample comprised peripheral blood. The receptors stem from a woman at least 80 years old in a cohort sampled during active or convalescent COVID-19.

The rearrangement links TRBV7-2 to TRBJ2-3, with 9 bases fitting TRBD2. The V gene end was trimmed by 1 base and the J gene end by 7 bases; junction bases not matched to a gene: 15. In germline, CDR1 is SGHTA, CDR2 FQGNSA. The CDR3 contains 18 residues. This CDR3 is CASSLVPMLRGGVNTQYF. The CDR3, as DNA: TGTGCCAGCAGCTTAGTCCCCATGCTGCGGGGGGGCGTAAATACGCAGTATTTT.

The chain couples TRBV7-2 to TRBJ1-2; 11 nucleotides match TRBD1. Germline V CDR1 and CDR2: SGHTA, FQGNSA. Unmatched junction bases numbered 3, after V lost 5 bases and J lost 4 bases. The CDR3 sequence is 14 residues long. The CDR3 loop reads CASSPDRGPYGYTF. Written as DNA, the CDR3 is TGTGCCAGCAGCCCGGACAGGGGGCCCTATGGCTACACCTTC.

The table lists this clone with a count of one. The V call is TRBV11-2, the J call TRBJ2-1; 7 bases fit TRBD2. After removal of 1 base from V and 10 bases from J, the junction contained 13 bases not matched to a gene. The CDR3 totals 16 residues. Germline V gives CDR1 SGHAT, CDR2 FQNNGV. The chain's CDR3 is CASSLAGGRAEIEQFF. The CDR3 coding sequence is TGTGCCAGCAGCTTAGCAGGTGGGAGGGCCGAAATCGAGCAGTTCTTC.

The chain recombines TRBV19 with TRBJ2-1; 8 nucleotides align to TRBD1. This CDR3 has 15 amino acids. Germline V gene lookup returns CDR1 LNHDA and CDR2 SQIVND (reference sequence). The V segment lost 3 bases and the J segment 4 bases; nucleotides outside the gene matches: 5. The CDR3 loop reads CASSIQGAFYNEQFF. DNA of the CDR3: TGTGCCAGTAGTATTCAGGGGGCCTTTTACAATGAGCAGTTCTTC.

J is TRBJ2-2 and V is TRBV7-9; a weak D match, TRBD2 (5 bases). The CDR3 covers 15 residues. V shed 1 base and J shed 2 bases, with 8 bases lying between them. Looked up from germline, CDR1 is SEHNR and CDR2 is FQNEAQ (reference sequence). The CDR3, as DNA: TGTGCCAGCAGCTTAGTAGAGGGTAACACCGGGGAGCTGTTTTTT. Encoded protein: CASSLVEGNTGELFF.

The chain has TRBV5-6 and TRBJ1-5, with 8 bases matching TRBD1. In germline, CDR1 is SGHDT, CDR2 YYEEEE. With 0 bases clipped from V and 2 bases from J, the junction kept 7 bases outside the gene matches. There are 17 residues in the CDR3. CDR3 in DNA: TGTGCCAGCAGCTTGGCGCCAGGGGGCGGTGGCAATCAGCCCCAGCATTTT. Translated: CASSLAPGGGGNQPQHF.

This clone has just one count. The chain joins TRBV2 to TRBJ2-3; D ambiguous. CDR1 SNHLY and CDR2 FYNNEI come from the germline V gene. Trimming removed 2 bases at V and 2 bases at J, with 8 bases between. The CDR3 covers 14 residues. The CDR3 reads CASSELVSTDTQYF. DNA of the CDR3: TGTGCCAGCAGTGAATTAGTCTCCACAGATACGCAGTATTTT. Together with reference TRBV2 and TRBJ2-3, the CDR3 gives the full variable domain: EPEVTQTPSHQVTQMGQEVILRCVPISNHLYFYWYRQILGQKVEFLVSFYNNEISEKSEIFDDQFSVERPDGSNFTLKIRSTKLEDSAMYFCASSELVSTDTQYFGPGTRLTVL.

This clone was counted between two and nine times. The genes are TRBV7-9 and TRBJ1-2; weak D call: TRBD1 (6 bases). V lost 6 bases and J lost 6, with 17 bases in between. Germline CDR1 and CDR2: SEHNR and FQNEAQ (reference sequence). The CDR3 runs 14 residues. The CDR3: CASSPMPNRDGYTF. CDR3 DNA sequence: TGTGCCAGCAGTCCAATGCCAAACAGGGATGGCTACACCTTC.

This clone came up a few times. This chain uses TRBV19 with TRBJ1-1, with 8 positions matching TRBD1. J was trimmed by 4 bases and V by 6 bases; bases with no gene match: 7. Germline V gene lookup returns CDR1 LNHDA and CDR2 SQIVND (reference sequence). The length of the CDR3 is 14 residues. The CDR3 loop is CASRRTGLATEAFF. CDR3 sequence (DNA): TGTGCCAGTAGACGGACAGGGCTGGCCACTGAAGCTTTCTTT.

The chain employs TRBV5-1 and TRBJ1-6; D ambiguous. CDR1 and CDR2 (germline): SGHRS, YFSETQ. This CDR3 region has 13 residues. V was clipped by 0 bases and J by 7 bases, with 5 bases between them. CDR3 sequence: CASSLDTNSPLHF. The CDR3 DNA reads TGCGCCAGCAGCTTGGACACCAATTCACCCCTCCACTTT.

V and J are TRBV27 and TRBJ1-6; no reliable D call. Trimming took 6 bases from V and 11 from J, leaving 17 bases between them. The V gene's germline CDR1 is MNHEY and CDR2 SMNVEV (reference sequence). The CDR3 loop spans 14 amino acids. This CDR3 reads CASRKSKSVTPLHF. The CDR3 nucleotides are TGTGCCAGCAGAAAGTCCAAGTCGGTCACACCCCTCCACTTT.

This chain uses TRBV28 with TRBJ1-5; D is unclear. This CDR3 is built from 12 residues. The germline CDR1 and CDR2 sequences are MDHEN and SYDVKM. Trimming removed 6 bases at V and 6 bases at J, with 9 bases between. CDR3: CASSSTAQPQHF. For the CDR3, the DNA is TGTGCCAGCAGCTCAACAGCTCAGCCCCAGCATTTT.

DNA of the CDR3: TGCGCCAGCAGCCAAGAGTCGTCGGCAGGGCGCTACAATGAGCAGTTCTTC. It is translated as CASSQESSAGRYNEQFF. This chain links TRBV4-3 with TRBJ2-1; weak D call: TRBD1 (5 bases). This CDR3 spans 17 amino acids. Germline V gives CDR1 LGHNA, CDR2 YSLEER. V was clipped by 0 bases and J by 3 bases, with 15 bases between them.

The CDR3 region is CASSPDSGLYEQYV. The DNA for the CDR3 is TGTGCCAGCAGCCCGGACAGTGGCCTCTACGAGCAGTACGTC. V usage is TRBV7-9 and J usage is TRBJ2-7; D is perhaps TRBD1 (6 bases). Germline V gene sequence: CDR1 SEHNR, CDR2 FQNEAQ (reference sequence). V lost 5 bases and J 3 bases, leaving 14 bases between the germline ends. The CDR3 totals 14 residues.

This chain links TRBV12-3 or TRBV12-4 with TRBJ1-5; 8 bases align to TRBD1. This CDR3 is built from 11 residues. The V and J ends lost 6 bases and 11 bases, in that order; junction bases with no gene match: 3. CDR3 in DNA: TGTGCCAGCAGCACAGGGGGGTCCCAGCATTTT. It specifies CASSTGGSQHF.

The rearrangement uses TRBV6-2 or TRBV6-3 and TRBJ2-2, with D maybe TRBD1 (7 bases). CDR1 and CDR2 from the germline V gene are MNHEY and SVGEGT. Deletions cut 5 bases from V and 0 bases from J, with 13 bases between. The CDR3 length is 16 residues. The DNA of the CDR3 is TGTGCCAGCAGTCCCGCGGGACAGTCGAACACCGGGGAGCTGTTTTTT. Its protein is CASSPAGQSNTGELFF.

This rearrangement joins TRBV28 to TRBJ1-2; TRBD1 might be the D (5 bases). This CDR3 spans 13 amino acids. V lost 7 bases to trimming and J lost 4 bases, with 13 bases between them. Per the germline V gene, CDR1 is MDHEN and CDR2 is SYDVKM. The DNA of the CDR3 is TGTGCCAGCAAGGCGCCGGACATCTATGGCTACACCTTC. It is translated as CASKAPDIYGYTF.

V gene TRBV9 combines with J gene TRBJ2-2; tentatively, D is TRBD1 (5 bases). Germline CDR1 SGDLS, CDR2 YYNGEE. The length of the CDR3 is 21 residues. Deletions cut 1 base from V and 0 bases from J, with 25 bases between. This chain's CDR3 is CASSVRSWVGLNPTNTGELFF. The CDR3 DNA reads as TGTGCCAGCAGCGTACGCTCTTGGGTGGGGCTAAACCCTACGAACACCGGGGAGCTGTTTTTT.

This chain connects TRBV14 to TRBJ2-2; a weak D match, TRBD2 (6 bases). This CDR3 comprises 16 residues. V was pared by 4 bases and J by 4 bases, with 16 bases between. Germline assignment: CDR1 SGHDN and CDR2 FVKESK. The CDR3 loop reads CASSPSGVSGTGELFF. The CDR3 nucleotides are TGTGCCAGCAGCCCCTCGGGAGTTAGCGGCACCGGGGAGCTGTTTTTT.

The chain recombines TRBV14 with TRBJ1-2; D is undetermined. Germline values: CDR1 SGHDN, CDR2 FVKESK. The CDR3 has 14 residues. V lost 0 bases and J lost 4, with 9 bases in between. CDR3 in amino acids: CASSQDNASYGYTF. CDR3 nucleotides: TGTGCCAGCAGCCAAGATAACGCCAGCTATGGCTACACCTTC.